The 3 T cell receptor beta chains listed next were all sequenced from one sample in a study of shared clonotypes between healthy human individuals. TCRdb's table, derived via immunoSEQ multiplex PCR, lists solely in-frame clones and lacks some. This table holds under 1,100,000 clones, approximately 72% found once. The sequencing sample was made of memory CD4+ T cells sorted from blood. Subset denoted: CD45RA-negative fraction. These receptors all stem from a man aged 18 to 30 in good health.

Points on this clone: The sample carries other DNA sequences with the same CDR3. V and J are TRBV7-9 and TRBJ2-1, with 12 bases lining up with TRBD2. Germline V lookup: CDR1 SEHNR, CDR2 FQNEAQ (reference sequence). The CDR3 is 15 residues long. J gave up 7 bases and V 1 base, and 2 bases lay outside the gene matches. This CDR3 is CASSLEGLAGNEQFF. CDR3 bases: TGTGCCAGCAGCTTAGAGGGACTAGCGGGTAATGAGCAGTTCTTC.

This chain connects TRBV7-2 to TRBJ2-2; unclear D gene. The CDR3 covers 17 residues. Germline V gene lookup returns CDR1 SGHTA and CDR2 FQGNSA. Trimming stripped 2 bases from V and 0 bases from J, with 13 bases between. The CDR3 coding sequence is TGTGCCAGCAGCTTAACCAGAGGCGCCTCGAACACCGGGGAGCTGTTTTTT. The encoded protein is CASSLTRGASNTGELFF.

The rearrangement links TRBV10-2 to TRBJ1-5, with no clear D. Trimming left V 3 bases short and J 4 bases short, with 13 bases between. This CDR3 region has 15 residues. CDR1 is WSHSY, CDR2 SAAADI, per germline. The CDR3: CASSDGYPENQPQHF. CDR3 in DNA: TGCGCCAGCAGTGACGGGTACCCAGAGAATCAGCCCCAGCATTTT.